The 27 T cell receptor beta chains reported below all come from one sample, sequenced in a study of molecular identifiers for immune sequencing clone quantification. Using its own MiXCR run on the PCR reads, TCRdb lists one record per CDR3 protein. The sample yields about 640,000 distinct CDR3 sequences, 20% seen once. Material for sequencing was naive CD8+ T cells from blood, with Jurkat cell RNA spiked in. Subset in this sample: FACS-sorted CD8+CD4-CCR7+CD45RA+ naive T cells. The receptors here all came from a human donor in good health. Some libraries in this study had Jurkat cell RNA spiked in.

Many counts were recorded for this clonotype. The chain joins TRBV27 to TRBJ1-1; TRBD1 might be the D (6 bases). Trimming left V 5 bases short and J 3 bases short, with 19 bases between. Germline V lookup: CDR1 MNHEY, CDR2 SMNVEV (reference sequence). The CDR3 covers 16 residues. CDR3 residues: CASSPLLDSWDTEAFF. CDR3 DNA sequence: TGTGCCAGCAGTCCCTTATTGGACAGCTGGGACACTGAAGCTTTCTTT.

This clonotype was counted between two and nine times. The CDR3 here is CASSQVGPANYEQYF. The DNA for the CDR3 is TGTGCCAGCAGCCAGGTAGGACCAGCCAACTACGAGCAGTACTTC. The chain has TRBV3-1 and TRBJ2-7; D gene uncertain. Germline CDR1 LGHDT, CDR2 YNNKEL (reference sequence). The ends were cut back, 3 bases at V and 3 bases at J, with 15 bases in the middle. The CDR3 runs 15 residues.

This clonotype was found many times. V gene TRBV5-5 combines with J gene TRBJ2-1; 11 bases are a match to TRBD1. This CDR3 is 15 amino acids long. V trimming: 4 bases; J trimming: 9 bases; junction bases outside the gene matches: 9. Looked up from germline, CDR1 is SGHKS and CDR2 is YYEKEE (reference sequence). This CDR3 is CASSPGQGARGEQFF. For the CDR3, the DNA is TGTGCCAGCAGCCCTGGACAGGGGGCCAGGGGTGAGCAGTTCTTC. Looking up the rest from reference TRBV5-5 and TRBJ2-1 gives the full variable domain: DAGVTQSPTHLIKTRGQQVTLRCSPISGHKSVSWYQQVLGQGPQFIFQYYEKEERGRGNFPDRFSARQFPNYSSELNVNALLLGDSALYLCASSPGQGARGEQFFGPGTRLTVL.

About this clonotype itself: A much more abundant neighbour one base away suggests this may be a read error. The CDR3 region is CASSSSEAGLSYEQYF. CDR3 DNA sequence: TGTGCCAGCAGCTCCAGTGAGGCGGGCCTCTCCTACGAGCAGTACTTC. V is TRBV7-9 and J is TRBJ2-7; D perhaps matches TRBD2 (5 bases). This CDR3 region has 16 residues. The germline V gene encodes CDR1 SEHNR and CDR2 FQNEAQ (reference sequence). With 4 bases removed from V and 0 bases from J, the gap between germline ends came to 16 bases.

CDR3 sequence reads: CAISGSPLWAGERSYEQYF. The CDR3, as DNA: TGTGCCATCAGTGGATCCCCCCTTTGGGCAGGGGAAAGGTCCTACGAGCAGTACTTC. The rearrangement links TRBV10-3 to TRBJ2-7; TRBD1 might be the D (6 bases). Germline values: CDR1 ENHRY, CDR2 SYGVKD. The CDR3 has 19 residues. V was cut by 4 bases and J by 1 base, with 26 bases left in between.

Comments on this clonotype: Mismatch with germline at one junction end may stem from a read error. The CDR3 spells CSVEGQGNTGAFF. CDR3 DNA sequence: TGCAGCGTTGAAGGTCAAGGGAACACTGGAGCTTTCTTT. The chain has TRBV29-1 and TRBJ1-1, with D uncertain. Germline-derived CDR1 and CDR2 are SQVTM and ANQGSEA. The CDR3 sequence is 13 residues long.

This clonotype was recorded many times. The chain is built from TRBV28 and TRBJ2-7; D may be TRBD1 (5 bases). The V end was cut by 6 bases, the J end by 3 bases, with 9 bases between. This CDR3 comprises 12 residues. Per germline, CDR1 MDHEN and CDR2 SYDVKM. CDR3 nucleotides: TGTGCCAGCAGCCGAGGACACTACGAGCAGTACTTC. Protein: CASSRGHYEQYF.

This clonotype came up a few times. This chain joins TRBV19 and TRBJ1-2; TRBD1 is a possible D gene (5 bases). This CDR3 comprises 13 residues. Per germline, CDR1 LNHDA and CDR2 SQIVND (reference sequence). Trimming pared 11 bases from V and 1 base from J, leaving 14 bases between. The CDR3 bases are TGTGCCTCGGGGGACCTTTATAACTATGGCTACACCTTC. It specifies CASGDLYNYGYTF.

This rearrangement joins TRBV5-8 to TRBJ2-3; 9 bases fit TRBD1. The ends lost 0 bases at V and 4 bases at J; junction bases unmatched: 3. The CDR3 is 15 amino acids. Germline values: CDR1 SGHTS, CDR2 YDEGEE. CDR3 region: CASSLGQGVSDTQYF. As DNA, the CDR3 is TGTGCCAGCAGCTTGGGACAGGGGGTTTCAGATACGCAGTATTTT.

J is TRBJ2-1 and V is TRBV20-1; 7 bases agree with TRBD1. V lost 0 bases and J lost 1; bases outside the gene matches: 6. Germline CDR1 DFQATT, CDR2 SNEGSKA (reference sequence). The CDR3 is 16 residues long. The CDR3 protein is CSARDRTGQSYNEQFF. The DNA for the CDR3 is TGCAGTGCTAGAGATCGAACGGGACAGTCCTACAATGAGCAGTTCTTC.

The gene calls are TRBV5-1 and TRBJ1-3, with 9 bases lining up with TRBD1. The germline gives CDR1 SGHRS, CDR2 YFSETQ. The CDR3 extends over 15 amino acids. Unmatched junction bases numbered 2, after V lost 4 bases and J lost 0 bases. For the CDR3, the DNA is TGCGCCAGCAGCCGGGACAGGGACTCTGGAAACACCATATATTTT. This translates into CASSRDRDSGNTIYF.

The V call is TRBV19, the J call TRBJ2-7; the match to TRBD1 covers 9 bases. CDR1 is LNHDA and CDR2 is SQIVND in the germline V gene (reference sequence). With V trimmed by 5 bases and J by 3 bases, 8 bases remained unmatched. The CDR3 runs 15 residues. The CDR3 loop is CASSAGTGNLYEQYF. The CDR3 coding sequence is TGTGCCAGTAGTGCCGGGACAGGGAATCTCTACGAGCAGTACTTC.

This clonotype was observed at least ten times. One end of the junction fails to match germline, which may point to a read error. The chain recombines TRBV7-2 with TRBJ2-7; tentatively, D is TRBD2 (5 bases). CDR3 length: 9 residues. Germline V lookup: CDR1 SGHTA, CDR2 FQGNSA. The CDR3 here is CASSPRRLF. The CDR3 coding sequence is TGTGCCAGCAGCCCCAGGAGGCTCTTC.

In its sample, this clonotype was seen many times. The rearrangement links TRBV29-1 to TRBJ2-7, with D maybe TRBD1 (5 bases). The CDR3 runs to 13 residues. Trimming took off 4 bases at V and 1 base at J, with 11 bases between the two ends. Germline values: CDR1 SQVTM, CDR2 ANQGSEA. The CDR3 protein is CSVVLRVSYEQYF. The CDR3 coding sequence is TGCAGCGTTGTGCTCAGGGTATCCTACGAGCAGTACTTC.

In regard to this clonotype: A read error may account for a junction end that differs from germline. The chain carries TRBV28 and TRBJ2-1; 7 nucleotides agree with TRBD1. This CDR3 contains 14 residues. Germline lookup yields CDR1 MDHEN and CDR2 SYDVKM. The CDR3 sequence is CASSFGTDYNEQSF. The CDR3, as DNA: TGTGCCAGCAGTTTCGGGACAGATTACAATGAGCAGTCCTTC.

In this sample, this clonotype turned up a few times. This rearrangement joins TRBV6-5 to TRBJ2-7; D is unclear. The V gene lost 2 bases and the J gene lost 6 bases, with 11 bases spanning the gap. Germline assignment: CDR1 MNHEY and CDR2 SVGAGI. There are 13 residues in the CDR3. CDR3 loop: CASSYGQGIEQYF. The CDR3 nucleotides read TGTGCCAGCAGTTACGGTCAAGGGATCGAGCAGTACTTC.

This chain joins TRBV5-6 and TRBJ2-2; 10 bases are a match to TRBD2. V lost 4 bases, J lost 4 bases, and 10 bases stayed unmatched. Looked up from germline, CDR1 is SGHDT and CDR2 is YYEEEE. The CDR3 is made up of 17 amino acids. The CDR3 region is CASSPLLAGVSTGELFF. The CDR3 nucleotides read TGTGCCAGCAGCCCACTCCTAGCGGGGGTTAGCACCGGGGAGCTGTTTTTT.

This clonotype has ten or more counts. The rearrangement joins TRBV7-2 to TRBJ2-5; TRBD1 is a possible D gene (6 bases). Germline V CDR1 and CDR2: SGHTA, FQGNSA. The CDR3 is 15 residues long. V was cut by 6 bases and J by 1 base, with 15 bases left in between. The CDR3 coding sequence is TGTGCCAGCAGTGAACAGGGCTTTACCCAAGAGACCCAGTACTTC. Its translation: CASSEQGFTQETQYF.

This clonotype has a count of ten or more. J is TRBJ2-4 and V is TRBV11-2; no firm D call. V was pared by 0 bases and J by 8 bases, with 11 bases between. Germline V gene lookup returns CDR1 SGHAT and CDR2 FQNNGV. CDR3 length: 14 amino acids. CDR3: CASSLDVRAYIQYF. In nucleotides, the CDR3 is TGTGCCAGCAGCTTAGACGTGCGAGCTTACATTCAGTACTTC.

A remark on this clonotype: With a much larger clone just one base away, this may be a read error. V usage is TRBV2 and J usage is TRBJ2-1; no definite D call. V lost 6 bases and J lost 9, with 12 bases in between. This CDR3 spans 12 amino acids. From germline, CDR1 is SNHLY and CDR2 FYNNEI. CDR3 residues: CASRGLVLEQFF. In DNA form, the CDR3 reads TGTGCCAGCAGGGGCCTCGTCCTTGAGCAGTTCTTC.

This clonotype was observed many times. This sequence joins TRBV27 and TRBJ2-1, with D perhaps matching TRBD1 or TRBD2 (5 bases each). This CDR3 region has 14 residues. Trimming cost V 5 bases and J 10 bases, with 18 bases left between them. The germline V gene has CDR1 MNHEY and CDR2 SMNVEV (reference sequence). CDR3 nucleotide sequence: TGTGCCAGCAGTCCCCCGGGGCCCATTGAAGAGCAGTTCTTC. Translated: CASSPPGPIEEQFF.

This clonotype was observed a few times. The limits of the CDR3 on the DNA are not certain, so only TCRdb's listed CDR3 is given. The chain employs TRBV21-1 and TRBJ2-1; the DNA was not used to check the table's D call, TRBD1. TRBV21-1 is shown as a pseudogene. The CDR3 sequence runs 20 residues, both termini included. The CDR3 loop reads CASSSRGVGFGTGPYNEQFF.

This clonotype has at least ten counts. The CDR3 DNA sequence: TGTGCCAGCAGCTCCCGACTCGGCGGGGGGTGGGCAGATACGCAGTATTTT. This codes for CASSSRLGGGWADTQYF. V gene TRBV7-6 combines with J gene TRBJ2-3; 8 bases align to TRBD2. J gave up 4 bases and V 4 bases, and 13 bases lay outside the gene matches. The CDR3 has 17 residues. Germline V gene data show CDR1 as SGHVS and CDR2 as FNYEAQ.

About this clonotype: Lacking the conserved final phenylalanine or tryptophan, this CDR3 likely reflects a read error. The J gene is TRBJ2-7, the V gene TRBV27, with D perhaps TRBD2 (5 bases). V lost 0 bases and J lost 4, with 10 bases in between. CDR1 and CDR2 from the germline V gene are MNHEY and SMNVEV (reference sequence). This CDR3 spans 14 amino acids. In DNA form, the CDR3 reads TGTGCCAGCAGTTTATCCGAGGGTCCTTACGAGCAGTACCTC. This codes for CASSLSEGPYEQYL.

This clonotype was counted ten times or more. This rearrangement joins TRBV7-9 to TRBJ1-2, with unresolved D. This CDR3 has 14 amino acids. V shed 2 bases and J shed 5 bases, with 12 bases lying between them. Germline CDR1 SEHNR, CDR2 FQNEAQ (reference sequence). The CDR3 nucleotides are TGTGCCAGCAGCTTAATGTCTGCGGATTATGGCTACACCTTC. It codes for CASSLMSADYGYTF.

The table lists this clonotype with many counts. This chain links TRBV27 with TRBJ2-5; a possible D gene is TRBD1 (6 bases). Trimming took off 6 bases at V and 4 bases at J, with 12 bases between the two ends. This CDR3 is built from 13 residues. Germline CDR1 and CDR2: MNHEY and SMNVEV (reference sequence). The chain's CDR3 is CASSTTGIETQYF. CDR3 bases: TGTGCCAGCAGCACGACAGGAATAGAGACCCAGTACTTC.

This clonotype was seen a few times. The chain combines TRBV30 with TRBJ2-4, with 8 nucleotides matching TRBD2. This CDR3 has 13 residues. CDR1 is GTSNPN and CDR2 is SVGIG in the germline V gene (reference sequence). V lost 0 bases to trimming and J lost 8 bases; unmatched junction nucleotides: 3. The CDR3 region has the DNA TGTGCCTGGAGTGTAGCGGGGGCACACATTCAGTACTTC. It codes for CAWSVAGAHIQYF.